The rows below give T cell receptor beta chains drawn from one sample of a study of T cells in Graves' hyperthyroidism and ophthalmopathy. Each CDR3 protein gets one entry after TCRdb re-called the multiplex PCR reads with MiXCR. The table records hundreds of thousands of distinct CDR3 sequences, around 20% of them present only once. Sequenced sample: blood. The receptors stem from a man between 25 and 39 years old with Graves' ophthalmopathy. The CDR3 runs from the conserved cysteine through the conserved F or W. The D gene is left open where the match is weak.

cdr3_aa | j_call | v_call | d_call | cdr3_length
CASSRTGGWTDTQYF | TRBJ2-3 | TRBV11-2 | TRBD2 | 15
CASSLERIYEQYF | TRBJ2-7 | TRBV11-1 | . | 13
CASSSGTGEGEQYF | TRBJ2-7 | TRBV7-9 | TRBD1 | 14
CATSDSGKGTADTQYF | TRBJ2-3 | TRBV24-1 | . | 16
CASSWGTGGYEQYF | TRBJ2-7 | TRBV10-2 | TRBD1 | 14
CASSRGLRNTEAFF | TRBJ1-1 | TRBV11-3 | . | 14
CASSQGVVEGIAEAFF | TRBJ1-1 | TRBV4-2 | . | 16
CASSATGTGEPQHF | TRBJ1-5 | TRBV27 | . | 14
CASSPARAGRDTQYF | TRBJ2-3 | TRBV7-9 | . | 15
CASRAGPAYNQPQHF | TRBJ1-5 | TRBV19 | . | 15
CASTHATMATEQYF | TRBJ2-7 | TRBV7-2 | . | 14
CASSLVRRLNEQFF | TRBJ2-1 | TRBV7-9 | . | 14
CASSTRGPQYF | TRBJ2-3 | TRBV7-2 | . | 11
CASSRPGQGARGYTF | TRBJ1-2 | TRBV2 | TRBD1 | 15
CASSSLAGVLDTQYF | TRBJ2-3 | TRBV11-2 | TRBD2 | 15
CASSPQVGNTEAFF | TRBJ1-1 | TRBV3-1 | . | 14
CASALASGIGNIQYF | TRBJ2-4 | TRBV28 | TRBD2 | 15
CASSAGSQNTGELFF | TRBJ2-2 | TRBV5-1 | . | 15
CAIRKSEMGLGHNEQFF | TRBJ2-1 | TRBV10-3 | . | 17
CATSREGWGGGYTF | TRBJ1-2 | TRBV15 | . | 14
CASSPRLSGTFYEQYF | TRBJ2-7 | TRBV28 | . | 16
CASSPGWDYEQYF | TRBJ2-7 | TRBV6-2/TRBV6-3 | . | 13
CASSIESQGNQPQHF | TRBJ1-5 | TRBV19 | . | 15
CASSLEMGTGELFF | TRBJ2-2 | TRBV11-3 | . | 14
CASSGTGGVETQYF | TRBJ2-5 | TRBV25-1 | TRBD1 | 14
CASRLQGGDNQPQHF | TRBJ1-5 | TRBV6-1 | . | 15
CASSSIRGVQDTQYF | TRBJ2-3 | TRBV10-1 | TRBD2 | 15
CASSALAGPFNEQFF | TRBJ2-1 | TRBV6-1 | TRBD2 | 15
CASSPDIYEQYF | TRBJ2-7 | TRBV7-6 | . | 12
CASSFKGTTNYGYTF | TRBJ1-2 | TRBV12-3/TRBV12-4 | . | 15
CASSLGHEEHGYTF | TRBJ1-2 | TRBV13 | . | 14
CASSLDWGDWDTVNTEAFF | TRBJ1-1 | TRBV11-3 | . | 19
CASRTDPVSRGSDNEQFF | TRBJ2-1 | TRBV6-1 | . | 18
CASSEIARDYGYTF | TRBJ1-2 | TRBV6-1 | . | 14
CASSLMERPGYEQYF | TRBJ2-7 | TRBV7-2 | . | 15
CASTLEGAGTDTQYF | TRBJ2-3 | TRBV5-8 | . | 15
CASGSSYERYF | TRBJ2-7 | TRBV27 | . | 11
CASSFSGRFREPQHF | TRBJ1-5 | TRBV27 | . | 15
CASSQGDRVSGANVLTF | TRBJ2-6 | TRBV3-1 | TRBD1 | 17
CAISDTGLAGGRSYEQYF | TRBJ2-7 | TRBV10-3 | TRBD2 | 18
CASSLSTGNSNQPQHF | TRBJ1-5 | TRBV18 | . | 16
CAGSSGNTIYF | TRBJ1-3 | TRBV25-1 | . | 11
CASSQDIGQPQHF | TRBJ1-5 | TRBV4-3 | . | 13
CSVRSVTEAFF | TRBJ1-1 | TRBV29-1 | . | 11
CASTSTSGRADTQYF | TRBJ2-3 | TRBV6-1 | TRBD2 | 15
CASSLLSQAFF | TRBJ1-1 | TRBV11-2 | . | 11
CASSSRGAGGTEAFF | TRBJ1-1 | TRBV4-3 | . | 15
CSARTGMSYEQYF | TRBJ2-7 | TRBV20-1 | TRBD1 | 13
CASSEDTGVSYEQYF | TRBJ2-7 | TRBV6-1 | . | 15
CASSQTGASGRPGDEQYF | TRBJ2-7 | TRBV9 | TRBD2 | 18
CACGDGGSYEQYF | TRBJ2-7 | TRBV6-2/TRBV6-3 | . | 13
CSARTRDRGDPGELFF | TRBJ2-2 | TRBV20-1 | TRBD1 | 16
CASSLIPTSGSSGANVLTF | TRBJ2-6 | TRBV27 | TRBD2 | 19
CASSYRQGATWTAHHNEQFF | TRBJ2-1 | TRBV6-5 | TRBD1 | 20
CASSEGLTSEQYF | TRBJ2-7 | TRBV9 | . | 13